This TCR beta chain was captured in a study of TIL therapy for anti-PD-1-resistant metastatic lung cancer. The wider study: Median patient age was nearly 55, ranging about 38-75 years. Tumors carried a median about 1.4 non-synonymous mutations per megabase.

The germline gives CDR1 SSHAT, CDR2 FNYEAQ (reference sequence). The CDR3 sequence is 15 residues long. A note on this clone: One junction end disagrees with the germline gene, perhaps due to a read error.

Sequencing used immunoSEQ v3. Using immunoSEQ multiplex PCR, the repertoire was profiled, and TCRdb retains in-frame clones only, with some absent. The sample carries approximately 47,000 clones, about 86% recorded once. Noted time point: pre-treatment sample, taken before nivolumab and TIL therapy. The origin of this receptor is a person between 25 and 80 years old with non-small cell lung cancer. The gene calls are TRBV7-7 and TRBJ2-1; 10 nucleotides match TRBD2. Sequenced here: blood, sampled at baseline. CDR3: CASSPGTSAYNEQFF. In DNA form, the CDR3 reads TGTGCTAGCAGCCCCGGGACTAGCGCCTACAATGAGCAGTTCTTC.